The TCR beta chain under discussion was sequenced for a study of radiation and T cells in renal cell carcinoma. Assay: immunoSEQ multiplex PCR; the TCRdb copy retains only in-frame clones and omits some. The table lists around 140,000 clones, 88% of them singletons. A word on this clone: Antigen: not known.

Time point of the sample: baseline pretreatment blood. The treatment: 15 Gy SBRT to primary tumor, nephrectomy 4 weeks later. Study results and limitations: No pretreatment tumor biopsies were available for baseline clonotypes. In blood, top tumor clones expanded by 2 weeks, shrinking by 4.

CDR1 SGHTA and CDR2 FQGNSA come from the germline V gene. Unmatched junction bases numbered 6, after V lost 0 bases and J lost 7 bases. The CDR3 consists of 16 residues. The sample here was blood, taken from a patient whose treatment included radiotherapy and nephrectomy. The receptor's source is a woman between 70 and 85 years old with renal cell carcinoma. This chain connects TRBV7-2 to TRBJ1-5, with 10 bases that match TRBD1. The CDR3, as DNA: TGTGCCAGCAGCTTAGCTGGGACAGGGGCGCGGCAGCCCCAGCATTTT. Translated, it gives CASSLAGTGARQPQHF.